A single sample gave rise to the 21 T cell receptor beta chains below, sequenced in a study of a mutant IDH1 vaccine in newly diagnosed glioma. Antigens of these TCRs are unknown. Time point meaning: week 23, last vaccination. Mutant IDH1 20-mer peptide, at 300 ug, made up each vaccine dose, with topical imiquimod. Some clones are missing from TCRdb's copy, which holds only in-frame ones; the method was immunoSEQ multiplex PCR. The sample lists around 40,000 clones; approximately 72% were seen once. Sequencing was performed on PBMCs, taken from a glioma patient whose treatment included an IDH1 peptide vaccine. The source of these receptors is a man in his fifties with glioma.

The V gene is TRBV13, the J gene TRBJ2-5, with D perhaps TRBD2 (6 bases). Trimming took off 5 bases at V and 2 bases at J, with 15 bases between the two ends. Germline loops: CDR1 PRHDT, CDR2 FYEKMQ (reference sequence). CDR3 length equals 15 residues. In nucleotides, the CDR3 is TGTGCCAGCAGCCTCCGGGGAGGATCTCAAGAGACCCAGTACTTC. Translation: CASSLRGGSQETQYF.

The gene calls are TRBV15 and TRBJ1-5, with D uncertain. Looked up from germline, CDR1 is LNHNV and CDR2 is YYDKDF (reference sequence). The CDR3 length is 13 residues. Trimming stripped 5 bases from V and 5 bases from J, with 10 bases between. Written as DNA, the CDR3 is TGTGCCACCAGCGGGTGGGGAGATCAGCCCCAGCATTTT. Translated, it gives CATSGWGDQPQHF.

This rearrangement joins TRBV2 to TRBJ2-2; maybe TRBD2 (5 bases). The germline V and J ends were trimmed by 8 bases and 6 bases, with 13 bases remaining between them. Germline V CDR1 and CDR2: SNHLY, FYNNEI. CDR3 length equals 13 residues. The CDR3 DNA sequence: TGTGCCAGCGCACTAGTGAAGGCCGGGGAGCTGTTTTTT. Its translation: CASALVKAGELFF.

Only a few counts were recorded for this clone. The V call is TRBV11-2, the J call TRBJ1-1; D gene uncertain. The CDR3 runs 14 residues. The germline V gene encodes CDR1 SGHAT and CDR2 FQNNGV. V was clipped by 2 bases and J by 1 base, with 8 bases between them. The CDR3 DNA sequence: TGTGCCAGCAGCTTATTGGCAGAGAACACTGAAGCTTTCTTT. Its protein is CASSLLAENTEAFF.

The J gene is TRBJ1-3, the V gene TRBV10-3; D not resolved. With 7 bases removed from V and 0 bases from J, the gap between germline ends came to 10 bases. The CDR3 runs to 14 residues. Germline V gives CDR1 ENHRY, CDR2 SYGVKD. In DNA, the CDR3 is TGTGCCATCAAACCGGGCCCCTCTGGAAACACCATATATTTT. This sequence encodes CAIKPGPSGNTIYF.

The chain carries TRBV5-1 and TRBJ1-1, with 7 bases lining up with TRBD1. V dropped 10 bases and J dropped 5; count of bases not matched to a gene: 8. This CDR3 comprises 12 residues. CDR1 and CDR2 from the germline V gene are SGHRS and YFSETQ. Here the CDR3 DNA reads TGCGCCGACTACAGGGGAGGTACTGAAGCTTTCTTT. It yields the protein CADYRGGTEAFF.

This chain joins TRBV10-3 and TRBJ2-1, with 13 bases matching TRBD2. The length of the CDR3 is 13 residues. Looked up from germline, CDR1 is ENHRY and CDR2 is SYGVKD. CDR3 loop: CATGLAGSNEQFF. The CDR3 coding sequence is TGTGCGACGGGACTAGCGGGGAGCAATGAGCAGTTCTTC.

The J gene is TRBJ1-2, the V gene TRBV6-1; tentatively, D is TRBD1 (6 bases). With 1 base removed from V and 0 bases from J, the gap between germline ends came to 9 bases. Germline V gene lookup returns CDR1 MNHNS and CDR2 SASEGT. The CDR3 length is 15 residues. CDR3 bases: TGTGCCAGCAGTGAAGGACAGGTGCCTAACTATGGCTACACCTTC. This encodes CASSEGQVPNYGYTF.

J is TRBJ1-1 and V is TRBV6-5; D ambiguous. The CDR3 consists of 13 residues. Germline V gene data show CDR1 as MNHEY and CDR2 as SVGAGI. V was pared by 6 bases and J by 3 bases, with 11 bases between. CDR3 nucleotide sequence: TGTGCCAGCAGGCCGATAGAAGACACTGAAGCTTTCTTT. Its translation: CASRPIEDTEAFF.

The V and J genes are TRBV6-5 and TRBJ1-1; tentatively, D is TRBD1 (5 bases). The germline V gene encodes CDR1 MNHEY and CDR2 SVGAGI. V was pared by 2 bases and J by 7 bases, with 11 bases between. The CDR3 is 13 amino acids. The chain's CDR3 is CASSYEGYGEAFF. Written as DNA, the CDR3 is TGTGCCAGCAGTTACGAGGGGTATGGTGAAGCTTTCTTT.

This clone was seen a single time. The genes are TRBV7-2 and TRBJ2-7; perhaps TRBD2 as D (5 bases). Trimming took 2 bases from V and 3 from J, leaving 11 bases between them. The CDR3 spans 14 residues. The germline gives CDR1 SGHTA, CDR2 FQGNSA. The CDR3 is CASSLSAGLYEQYF. The CDR3 DNA reads TGTGCCAGCAGCTTATCCGCGGGCCTCTACGAGCAGTACTTC. Full variable domain (rest looked up from reference TRBV7-2 and TRBJ2-7): GAGVSQSPSNKVTEKGKDVELRCDPISGHTALYWYRQSLGQGLEFLIYFQGNSAPDKSGLPSDRFSAERTGGSVSTLTIQRTQQEDSAVYLCASSLSAGLYEQYFGPGTRLTVT.

The chain recombines TRBV4-3 with TRBJ1-1, with D perhaps TRBD1 (6 bases). Germline CDR1 reads LGHNA; CDR2 reads YSLEER. CDR3 size: 15 residues. Between the trimmed V and J ends, which lost 1 base and 1 base, there was a span of 10 bases. CDR3 residues: CASSQGPGQNTEAFF. CDR3 coding DNA: TGCGCCAGCAGCCAAGGCCCGGGACAGAACACTGAAGCTTTCTTT.

This chain uses TRBV6-4 with TRBJ2-3; 13 bases map to TRBD2. The CDR3 sequence is 15 residues long. Trimming removed 4 bases from V and 4 bases from J; junction bases left unmatched: 2. From germline, CDR1 is MRHNA and CDR2 SNTAGT. The DNA of the CDR3 is TGTGCCAGCAGTGTAACTAGCGGGGGGGCAGATACGCAGTATTTT. It translates to CASSVTSGGADTQYF.

The chain carries TRBV7-8 and TRBJ1-1, with 11 bases that match TRBD1. After removal of 6 bases from V and 8 bases from J, the junction contained 8 bases not matched to a gene. In germline, CDR1 is SGHVS, CDR2 FQNEAQ. The CDR3 length is 14 residues. The CDR3 loop is CASRPPGQGGEAFF. In nucleotides, the CDR3 is TGTGCCAGCAGGCCACCGGGACAGGGGGGCGAAGCTTTCTTT.

The chain combines TRBV5-4 with TRBJ2-5; 9 bases are a match to TRBD2. The CDR3 spans 15 residues. Looked up from germline, CDR1 is SGHNT and CDR2 is YYREEE (reference sequence). Germline trimming cut 3 bases from V and 4 bases from J; bases unmatched to any gene: 7. The CDR3 region is CASSSPGTSSETQYF. CDR3 DNA sequence: TGTGCCAGCAGCTCCCCCGGGACTAGCTCAGAGACCCAGTACTTC.

This clone has a single count. The chain employs TRBV18 and TRBJ2-7, with D possibly being TRBD1 (6 bases). V dropped 3 bases and J dropped 2 bases, with 14 bases sitting between them. This CDR3 is 15 amino acids long. Germline V CDR1 and CDR2: KGHSH, LQKENI. CDR3 nucleotide sequence: TGTGCCAGCTCACCGCCGGGACAAACAGCCTACGAGCAGTACTTC. Its translation: CASSPPGQTAYEQYF. The variable domain in full, completed from reference TRBV18 and TRBJ2-7, reads NAGVMQNPRHLVRRRGQEARLRCSPMKGHSHVYWYRQLPEEGLKFMVYLQKENIIDESGMPKERFSAEFPKEGPSILRIQQVVRGDSAAYFCASSPPGQTAYEQYFGPGTRLTVT.

This chain joins TRBV6-5 and TRBJ2-3; D is unclear. Germline CDR1 is MNHEY and CDR2 is SVGAGI. V was cut by 2 bases and J by 0 bases, with 6 bases left in between. The CDR3 is 14 amino acids. Written as DNA, the CDR3 is TGTGCCAGCAGTTACGGGCGGAGCACAGATACGCAGTATTTT. Residues: CASSYGRSTDTQYF.

V usage is TRBV5-1 and J usage is TRBJ1-1; weak D call: TRBD1 (5 bases). Trimming pared 4 bases from V and 5 bases from J, leaving 12 bases between. This CDR3 contains 13 residues. Germline lookup yields CDR1 SGHRS and CDR2 YFSETQ. The CDR3 here is CASSTPGGTEAFF. DNA for the CDR3: TGCGCCAGCAGCACTCCCGGGGGGACTGAAGCTTTCTTT.

The chain has TRBV15 and TRBJ2-1, with D possibly being TRBD1 (5 bases). Germline CDR1 and CDR2: LNHNV and YYDKDF (reference sequence). The CDR3 runs 13 residues. Trimming took 1 base from V and 7 from J, leaving 8 bases between them. The CDR3 nucleotides read TGTGCCACCAGCAGAGTAGGGGTGAATGAGCAGTTCTTC. It specifies CATSRVGVNEQFF.

V is TRBV29-1 and J is TRBJ1-1; D may be TRBD1 (6 bases). Germline CDR1 is SQVTM and CDR2 is ANQGSEA. CDR3 size: 13 residues. The ends were cut back, 3 bases at V and 8 bases at J, with 16 bases in the middle. The CDR3 loop reads CSVEGGDIPEAFF. CDR3 sequence (DNA): TGCAGCGTTGAGGGGGGGGACATTCCGGAAGCTTTCTTT.

The chain joins TRBV7-8 to TRBJ2-3; TRBD2 might be the D (6 bases). Germline CDR1 reads SGHVS; CDR2 reads FQNEAQ. Trimming cost V 1 base and J 11 bases, with 19 bases left between them. This CDR3 contains 15 residues. Here the CDR3 DNA reads TGTGCCAGCAGCTTAGGGCCCGGGACTCCTTATGGGCAGTATTTT. Translating it yields CASSLGPGTPYGQYF.